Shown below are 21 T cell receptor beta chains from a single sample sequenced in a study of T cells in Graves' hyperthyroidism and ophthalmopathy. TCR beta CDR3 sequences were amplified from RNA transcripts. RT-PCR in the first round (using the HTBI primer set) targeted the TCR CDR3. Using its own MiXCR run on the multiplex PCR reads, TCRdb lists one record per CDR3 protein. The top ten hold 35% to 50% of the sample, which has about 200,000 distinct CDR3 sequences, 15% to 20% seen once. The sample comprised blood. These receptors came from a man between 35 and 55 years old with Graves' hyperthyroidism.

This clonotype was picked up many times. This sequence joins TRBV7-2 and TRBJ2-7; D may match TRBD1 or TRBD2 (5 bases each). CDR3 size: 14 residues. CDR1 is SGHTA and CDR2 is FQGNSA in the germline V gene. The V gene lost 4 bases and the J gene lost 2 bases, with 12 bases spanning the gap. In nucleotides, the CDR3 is TGTGCCAGCAGCTCTGATATGGGACCCTACGAGCAGTACTTC. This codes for CASSSDMGPYEQYF.

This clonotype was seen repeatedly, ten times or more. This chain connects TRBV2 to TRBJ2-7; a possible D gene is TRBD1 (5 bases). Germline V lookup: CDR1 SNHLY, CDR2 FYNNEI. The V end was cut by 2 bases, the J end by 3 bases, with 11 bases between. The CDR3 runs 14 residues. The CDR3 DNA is TGTGCCAGCAGTGAACAAGGGGTGGGCTACGAGCAGTACTTC. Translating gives CASSEQGVGYEQYF.

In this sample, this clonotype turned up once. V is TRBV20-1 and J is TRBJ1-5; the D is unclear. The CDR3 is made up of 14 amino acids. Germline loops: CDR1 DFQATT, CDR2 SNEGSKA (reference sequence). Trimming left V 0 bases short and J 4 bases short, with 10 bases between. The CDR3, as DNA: TGCAGTGCTAGAGACCGCCATCCGAATCAGCCCCAGCATTTT. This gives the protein CSARDRHPNQPQHF.

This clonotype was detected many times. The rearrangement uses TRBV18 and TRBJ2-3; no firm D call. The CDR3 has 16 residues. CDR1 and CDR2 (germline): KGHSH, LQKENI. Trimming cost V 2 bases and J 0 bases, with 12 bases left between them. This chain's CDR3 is CASSPSHQASTDTQYF. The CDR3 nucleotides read TGTGCCAGCTCACCAAGTCATCAGGCTAGCACAGATACGCAGTATTTT.

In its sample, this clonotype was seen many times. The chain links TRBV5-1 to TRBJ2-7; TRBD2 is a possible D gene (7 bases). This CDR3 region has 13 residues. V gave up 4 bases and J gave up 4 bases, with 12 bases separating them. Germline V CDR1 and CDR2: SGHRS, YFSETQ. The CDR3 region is CASSLRGGYEQYF. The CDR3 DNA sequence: TGCGCCAGCAGCCTAAGGGGGGGTTACGAGCAGTACTTC.

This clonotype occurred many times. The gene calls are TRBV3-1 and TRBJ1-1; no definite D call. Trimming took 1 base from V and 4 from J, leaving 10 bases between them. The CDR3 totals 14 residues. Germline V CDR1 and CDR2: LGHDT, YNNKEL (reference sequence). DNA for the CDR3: TGTGCCAGCAGCCAAGGACAAGCCAGCACTGAAGCTTTCTTT. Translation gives CASSQGQASTEAFF.

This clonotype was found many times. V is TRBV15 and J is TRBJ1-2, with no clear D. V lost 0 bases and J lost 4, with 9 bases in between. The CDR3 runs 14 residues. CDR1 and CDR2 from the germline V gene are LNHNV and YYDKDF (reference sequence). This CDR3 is CATSRDMGGYGYTF. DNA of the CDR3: TGTGCCACCAGCAGAGATATGGGTGGCTATGGCTACACCTTC. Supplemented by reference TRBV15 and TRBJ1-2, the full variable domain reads DAMVIQNPRYQVTQFGKPVTLSCSQTLNHNVMYWYQQKSSQAPKLLFHYYDKDFNNEADTPDNFQSRRPNTSFCFLDIRSPGLGDTAMYLCATSRDMGGYGYTFGSGTRLTVV.

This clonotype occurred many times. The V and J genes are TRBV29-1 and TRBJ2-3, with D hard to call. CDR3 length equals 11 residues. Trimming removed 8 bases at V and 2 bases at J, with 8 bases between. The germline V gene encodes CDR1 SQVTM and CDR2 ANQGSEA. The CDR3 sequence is CSLRHTDTQYF. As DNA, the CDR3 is TGCAGCCTCAGACACACAGATACGCAGTATTTT.

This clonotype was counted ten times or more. This CDR3 reads CASRLPDRSATGELFF. The CDR3 DNA reads TGTGCCAGCAGATTACCGGACAGATCGGCTACCGGGGAGCTGTTTTTT. This chain connects TRBV12-3 or TRBV12-4 to TRBJ2-2; D might be TRBD1 (6 bases). V was pared by 6 bases and J by 5 bases, with 19 bases between. The CDR3 consists of 16 residues.

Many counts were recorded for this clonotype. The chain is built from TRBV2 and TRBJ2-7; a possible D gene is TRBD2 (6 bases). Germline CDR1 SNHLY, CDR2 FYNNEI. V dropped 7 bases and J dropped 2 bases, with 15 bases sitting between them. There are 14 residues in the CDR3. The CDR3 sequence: CASNLGGPPYEQYF. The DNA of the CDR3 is TGTGCCAGCAACCTGGGGGGTCCCCCCTACGAGCAGTACTTC.

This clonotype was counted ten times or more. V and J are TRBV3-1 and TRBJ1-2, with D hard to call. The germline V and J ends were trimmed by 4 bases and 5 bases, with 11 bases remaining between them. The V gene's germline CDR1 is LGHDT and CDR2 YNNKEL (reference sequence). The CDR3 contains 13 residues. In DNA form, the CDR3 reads TGTGCCAGCAGCCCGGCGGGAGGATATGGCTACACCTTC. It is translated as CASSPAGGYGYTF. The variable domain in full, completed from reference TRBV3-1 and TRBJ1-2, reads DTAVSQTPKYLVTQMGNDKSIKCEQNLGHDTMYWYKQDSKKFLKIMFSYNNKELIINETVPNRFSPKSPDKAHLNLHINSLELGDSAVYFCASSPAGGYGYTFGSGTRLTVV.

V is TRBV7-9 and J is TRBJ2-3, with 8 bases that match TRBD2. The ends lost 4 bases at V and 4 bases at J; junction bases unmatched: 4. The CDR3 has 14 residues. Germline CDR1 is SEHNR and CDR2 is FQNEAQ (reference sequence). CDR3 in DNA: TGTGCCAGCAGCTCGGGGGGGCACTCAGATACGCAGTATTTT. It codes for CASSSGGHSDTQYF.

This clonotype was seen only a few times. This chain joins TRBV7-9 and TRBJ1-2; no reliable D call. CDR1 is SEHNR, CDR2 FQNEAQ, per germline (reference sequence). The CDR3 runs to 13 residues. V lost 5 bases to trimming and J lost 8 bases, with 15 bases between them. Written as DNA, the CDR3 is TGTGCCAGCAGCATCCGGGGAGCTGAGGGCTACACCTTC. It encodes CASSIRGAEGYTF. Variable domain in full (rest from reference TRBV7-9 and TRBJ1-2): DTGVSQNPRHKITKRGQNVTFRCDPISEHNRLYWYRQTLGQGPEFLTYFQNEAQLEKSRLLSDRFSAERPKGSFSTLEIQRTEQGDSAMYLCASSIRGAEGYTFGSGTRLTVV.

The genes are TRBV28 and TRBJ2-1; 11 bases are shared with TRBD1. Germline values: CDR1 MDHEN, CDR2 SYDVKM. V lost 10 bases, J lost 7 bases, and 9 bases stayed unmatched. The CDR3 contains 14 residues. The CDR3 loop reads CATVGQGARNEQFF. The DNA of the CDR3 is TGTGCCACCGTAGGACAGGGGGCGCGGAATGAGCAGTTCTTC.

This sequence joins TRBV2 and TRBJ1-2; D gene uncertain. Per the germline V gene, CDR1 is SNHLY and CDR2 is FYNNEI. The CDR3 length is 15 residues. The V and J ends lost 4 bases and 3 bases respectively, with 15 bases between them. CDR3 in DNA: TGTGCCAGCAGTGTTTCGCGGACGTCCGACTATGGCTACACCTTC. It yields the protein CASSVSRTSDYGYTF.

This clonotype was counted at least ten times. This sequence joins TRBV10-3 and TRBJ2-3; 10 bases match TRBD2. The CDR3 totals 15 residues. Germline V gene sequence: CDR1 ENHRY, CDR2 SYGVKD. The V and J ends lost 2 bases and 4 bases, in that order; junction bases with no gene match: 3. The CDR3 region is CAISELAGVSDTQYF. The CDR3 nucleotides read TGTGCCATCAGTGAGCTAGCGGGGGTCTCAGATACGCAGTATTTT.

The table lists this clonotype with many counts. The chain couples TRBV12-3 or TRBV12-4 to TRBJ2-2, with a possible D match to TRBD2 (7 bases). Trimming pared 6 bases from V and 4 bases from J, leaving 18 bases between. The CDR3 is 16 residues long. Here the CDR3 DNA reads TGTGCCAGCAGGCCCCCTGGGGGGGCGAGCACCGGGGAGCTGTTTTTT. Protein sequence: CASRPPGGASTGELFF.

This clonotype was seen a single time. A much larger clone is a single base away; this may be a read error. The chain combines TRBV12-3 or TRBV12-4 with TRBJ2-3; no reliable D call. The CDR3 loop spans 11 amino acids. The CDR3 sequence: CASRRIDAQYF. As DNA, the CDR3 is TGTGCCAGCAGACGGATAGATGCGCAGTATTTT.

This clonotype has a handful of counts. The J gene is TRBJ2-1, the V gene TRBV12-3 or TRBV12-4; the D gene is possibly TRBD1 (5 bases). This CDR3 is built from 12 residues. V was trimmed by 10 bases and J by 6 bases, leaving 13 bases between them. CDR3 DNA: TGTGCCACACACACAGGTCTCAATGAGCAGTTCTTC. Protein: CATHTGLNEQFF.

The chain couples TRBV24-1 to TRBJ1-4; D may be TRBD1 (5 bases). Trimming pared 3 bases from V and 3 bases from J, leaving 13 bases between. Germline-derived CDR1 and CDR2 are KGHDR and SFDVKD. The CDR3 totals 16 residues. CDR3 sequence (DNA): TGTGCCACCAGTGATACTAAGACAGCTCCTAATGAAAAACTGTTTTTT. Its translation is CATSDTKTAPNEKLFF.

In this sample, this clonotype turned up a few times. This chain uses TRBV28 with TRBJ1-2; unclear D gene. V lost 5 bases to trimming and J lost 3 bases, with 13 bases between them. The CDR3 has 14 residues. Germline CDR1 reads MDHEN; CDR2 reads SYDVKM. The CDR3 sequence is CASSPRTADYGYTF. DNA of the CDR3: TGTGCCAGCAGTCCCCGGACGGCAGACTATGGCTACACCTTC.